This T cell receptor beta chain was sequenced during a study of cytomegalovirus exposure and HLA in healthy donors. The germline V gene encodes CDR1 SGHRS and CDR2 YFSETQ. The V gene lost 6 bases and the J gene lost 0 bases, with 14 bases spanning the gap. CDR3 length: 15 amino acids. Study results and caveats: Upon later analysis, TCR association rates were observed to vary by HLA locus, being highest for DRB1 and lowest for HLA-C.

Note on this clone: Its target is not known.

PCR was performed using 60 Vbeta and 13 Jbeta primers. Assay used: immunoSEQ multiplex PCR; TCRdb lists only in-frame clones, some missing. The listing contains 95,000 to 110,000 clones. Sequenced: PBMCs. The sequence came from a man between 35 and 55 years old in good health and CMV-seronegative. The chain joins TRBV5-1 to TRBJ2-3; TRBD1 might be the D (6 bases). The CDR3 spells CASNLQGGSTDTQYF. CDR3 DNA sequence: TGCGCCAGCAACTTACAGGGCGGGAGCACAGATACGCAGTATTTT. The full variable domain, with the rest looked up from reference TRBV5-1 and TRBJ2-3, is KAGVTQTPRYLIKTRGQQVTLSCSPISGHRSVSWYQQTPGQGLQFLFEYFSETQRNKGNFPGRFSGRQFSNSRSEMNVSTLELGDSALYLCASNLQGGSTDTQYFGPGTRLTVL.